This TCR beta chain comes out of a study of shared clonotypes between healthy human individuals. Study-wide findings and caveats: The expectation was that sequencing depth would affect clonotype sharing among donors.

The J segment lost 6 bases and the V segment lost 5 bases, leaving 6 bases of the junction unmatched. The V gene's germline CDR1 is MGHRA and CDR2 YSYEKL. This CDR3 region has 15 residues. On this clone itself: Its antigen is not identified.

Some clones are missing from TCRdb's copy, which holds only in-frame ones; the method was immunoSEQ multiplex PCR. The table has approximately 2.3 million clones, 90% to 95% seen once. This receptor was obtained from a man aged 18 to 29 in good health. Some clones in this sample may be carry-over from other donors' samples. Sequenced input: naive CD4+ T cells from PBMCs. Regarding subset: CD45RA+ positively selected. V gene TRBV4-1 combines with J gene TRBJ2-1, with TRBD2 matching 11 bases. This CDR3 reads CASSIAGGGVNEQFF. CDR3 DNA sequence: TGCGCCAGCAGCATAGCGGGAGGGGGTGTCAATGAGCAGTTCTTC.